The entry below gives a single T cell receptor beta chain sequence along with its context. Its antigen is still unknown. TCRdb used MiXCR to reprocess the RT-PCR reads, holding one entry per CDR3 protein. The data show 800,000 or so distinct CDR3 sequences, with 21% seen just once and 10% held by the top ten. This sample stems from a study of response to subunit inactivated influenza vaccine. General study points: That few new T cells are recruited by each seasonal influenza vaccination was the authors' suggestion.

Germline V gene data show CDR1 as MGHDK and CDR2 as SYGVNS. Between the trimmed V and J ends, which lost 3 bases and 13 bases, there was a span of 16 bases. This CDR3 region has 12 residues. This TCR was sampled from a man between 45 and 60 years old who received an inactivated influenza vaccine. The chain carries TRBV25-1 and TRBJ2-7; no reliable D call. The input for sequencing was PBMCs from blood, taken 5 days after vaccination. CDR3 region: CASSDSTEDQYF. Written as DNA, the CDR3 is TGTGCCAGCAGTGATAGCACGGAAGATCAATACTTC.